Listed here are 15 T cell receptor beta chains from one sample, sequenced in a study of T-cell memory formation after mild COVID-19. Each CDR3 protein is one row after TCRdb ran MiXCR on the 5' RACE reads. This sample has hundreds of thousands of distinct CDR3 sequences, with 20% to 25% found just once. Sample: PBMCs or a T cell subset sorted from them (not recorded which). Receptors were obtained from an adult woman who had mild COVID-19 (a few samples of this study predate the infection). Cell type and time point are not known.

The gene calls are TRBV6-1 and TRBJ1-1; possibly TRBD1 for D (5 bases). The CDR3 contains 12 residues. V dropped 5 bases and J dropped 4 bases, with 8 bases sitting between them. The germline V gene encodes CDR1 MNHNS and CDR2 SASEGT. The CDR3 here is CASSWGGTEAFF. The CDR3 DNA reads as TGTGCCAGCAGTTGGGGGGGCACTGAAGCTTTCTTT.

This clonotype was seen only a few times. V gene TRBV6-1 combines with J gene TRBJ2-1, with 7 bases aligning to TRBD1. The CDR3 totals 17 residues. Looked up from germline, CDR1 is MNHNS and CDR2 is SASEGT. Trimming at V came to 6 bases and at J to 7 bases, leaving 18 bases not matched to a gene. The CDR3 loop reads CASRPGVGQGVWNEQFF. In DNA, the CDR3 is TGTGCCAGCAGACCCGGGGTGGGCCAGGGGGTATGGAATGAGCAGTTCTTC.

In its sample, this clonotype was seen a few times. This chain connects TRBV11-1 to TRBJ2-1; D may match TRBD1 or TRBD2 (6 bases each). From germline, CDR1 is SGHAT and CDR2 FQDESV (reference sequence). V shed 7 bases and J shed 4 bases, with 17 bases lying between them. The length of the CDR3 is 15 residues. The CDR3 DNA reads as TGTGCCAGCAAAATCTTGGGGGGCACGTACAATGAGCAGTTCTTC. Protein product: CASKILGGTYNEQFF.

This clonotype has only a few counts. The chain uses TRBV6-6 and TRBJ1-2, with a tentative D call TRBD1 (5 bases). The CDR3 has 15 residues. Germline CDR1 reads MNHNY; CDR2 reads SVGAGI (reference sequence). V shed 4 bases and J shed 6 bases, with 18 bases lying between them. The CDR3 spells CASSSTRGQGHGYTF. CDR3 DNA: TGTGCCAGCAGTTCCACGCGTGGGCAGGGACATGGCTACACCTTC.

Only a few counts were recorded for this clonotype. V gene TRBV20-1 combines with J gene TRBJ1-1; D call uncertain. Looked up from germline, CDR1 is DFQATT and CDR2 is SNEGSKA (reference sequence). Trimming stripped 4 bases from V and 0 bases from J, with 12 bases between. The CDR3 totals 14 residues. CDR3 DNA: TGCAGTGCTATTTTCGCCTCCATGAACACTGAAGCTTTCTTT. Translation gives CSAIFASMNTEAFF.

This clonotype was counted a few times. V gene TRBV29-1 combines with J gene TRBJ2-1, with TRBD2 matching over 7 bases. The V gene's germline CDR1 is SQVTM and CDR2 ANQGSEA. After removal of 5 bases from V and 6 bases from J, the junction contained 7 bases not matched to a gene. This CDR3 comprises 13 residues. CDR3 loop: CSVPGGSGNEQFF. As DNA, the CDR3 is TGCAGCGTTCCTGGCGGGAGTGGCAATGAGCAGTTCTTC.

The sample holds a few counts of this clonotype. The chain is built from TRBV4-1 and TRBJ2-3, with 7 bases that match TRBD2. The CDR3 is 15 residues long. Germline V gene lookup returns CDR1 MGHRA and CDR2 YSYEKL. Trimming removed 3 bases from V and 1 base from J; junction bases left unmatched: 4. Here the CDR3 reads CASSQRTRGTDTQYF. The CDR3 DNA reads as TGCGCCAGCAGCCAGAGGACTAGGGGCACAGATACGCAGTATTTT.

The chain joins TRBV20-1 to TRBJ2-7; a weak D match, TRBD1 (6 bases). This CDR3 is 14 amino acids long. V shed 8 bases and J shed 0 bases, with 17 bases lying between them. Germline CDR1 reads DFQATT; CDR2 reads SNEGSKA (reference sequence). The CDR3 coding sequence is TGCAGTACCAAAACAGGGTTACCCTCCTACGAGCAGTACTTC. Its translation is CSTKTGLPSYEQYF.

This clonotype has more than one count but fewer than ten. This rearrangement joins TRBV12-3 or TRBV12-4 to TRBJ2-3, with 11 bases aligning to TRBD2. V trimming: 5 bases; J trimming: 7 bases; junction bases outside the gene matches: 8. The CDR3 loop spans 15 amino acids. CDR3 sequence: CASSITSGGINTQYF. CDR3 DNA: TGTGCCAGCAGTATCACTAGCGGGGGTATTAATACGCAGTATTTT.

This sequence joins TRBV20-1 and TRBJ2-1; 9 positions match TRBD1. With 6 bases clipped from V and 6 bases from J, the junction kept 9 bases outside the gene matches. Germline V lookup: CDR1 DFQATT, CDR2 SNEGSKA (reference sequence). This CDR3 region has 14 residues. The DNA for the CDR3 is TGCAGTGCCCGGACCGGGACAGGGTCCAATGAGCAGTTCTTC. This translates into CSARTGTGSNEQFF.

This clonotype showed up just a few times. The CDR3 coding sequence is TGTGCCAGCAGTATGGGGCCTCAAGGAGATTCACCCCTCCACTTT. Amino acids: CASSMGPQGDSPLHF. The chain employs TRBV27 and TRBJ1-6; maybe TRBD1 (5 bases). Germline V gene data show CDR1 as MNHEY and CDR2 as SMNVEV (reference sequence). This CDR3 is built from 15 residues. Trimming removed 5 bases at V and 8 bases at J, with 16 bases between.

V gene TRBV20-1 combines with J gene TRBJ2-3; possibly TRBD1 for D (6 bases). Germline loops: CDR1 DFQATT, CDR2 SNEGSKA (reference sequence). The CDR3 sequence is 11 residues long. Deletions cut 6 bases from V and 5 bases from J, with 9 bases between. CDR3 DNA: TGCAGTGCCAAGACAGGAGATACGCAGTATTTT. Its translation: CSAKTGDTQYF.

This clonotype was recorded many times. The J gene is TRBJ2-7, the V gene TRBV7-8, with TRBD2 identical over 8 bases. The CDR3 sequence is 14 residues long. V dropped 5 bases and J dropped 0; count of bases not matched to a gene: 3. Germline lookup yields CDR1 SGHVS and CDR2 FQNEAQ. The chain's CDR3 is CASSLSGSSYEQYF. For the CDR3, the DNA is TGTGCCAGCAGCCTCAGCGGGAGCTCCTACGAGCAGTACTTC. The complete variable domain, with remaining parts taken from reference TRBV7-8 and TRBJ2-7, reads GAGVSQSPRYKVAKRGQDVALRCDPISGHVSLFWYQQALGQGPEFLTYFQNEAQLDKSGLPSDRFFAERPEGSVSTLKIQRTQQEDSAVYLCASSLSGSSYEQYFGPGTRLTVT.

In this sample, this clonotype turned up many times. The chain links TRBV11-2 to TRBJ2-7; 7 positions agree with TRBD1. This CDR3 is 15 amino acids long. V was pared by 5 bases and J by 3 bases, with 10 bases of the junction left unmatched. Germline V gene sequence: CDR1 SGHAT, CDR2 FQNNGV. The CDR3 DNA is TGTGCCAGCAGCGTCCAAACAGGGGTAGGCTACGAGCAGTACTTC. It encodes CASSVQTGVGYEQYF.

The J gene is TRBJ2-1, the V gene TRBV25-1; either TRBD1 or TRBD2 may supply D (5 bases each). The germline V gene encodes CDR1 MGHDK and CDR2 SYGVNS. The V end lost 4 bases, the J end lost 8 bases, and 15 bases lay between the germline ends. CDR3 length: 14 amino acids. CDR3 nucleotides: TGTGCCAGCAGTGCTACGGGACGGAGCGATGAGCAGTTCTTC. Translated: CASSATGRSDEQFF.